These 29 T cell receptor beta chains were sequenced from one sample in a study of T cell repertoires in cytomegalovirus infection. A single record per CDR3 protein comes from TCRdb applying MiXCR to the reads. The repertoire holds about 920,000 distinct CDR3 sequences, with 30% to 40% as singletons. These receptors have no known antigen. The sequences come from cultured CD8+ T cells from PBMCs, collected from culture after CMV antigen stimulation. The receptors originated from a human donor in good health (CMV status not recorded). Some clones in this sample may be carry-over from other donors' samples.

The sample holds a few counts of this clonotype. The chain couples TRBV6-1 to TRBJ2-2; tentative D call: TRBD2 (6 bases). Germline values: CDR1 MNHNS, CDR2 SASEGT. This CDR3 contains 14 residues. Trimming took 5 bases from V and 6 from J, leaving 13 bases between them. DNA of the CDR3: TGTGCCAGCAGTTCGGACCCGGGGGCCGGGGAGCTGTTTTTT. This translates into CASSSDPGAGELFF.

This clonotype has just a few counts. The J gene is TRBJ2-7, the V gene TRBV4-1, with TRBD1 identical over 8 bases. V lost 5 bases, J lost 3 bases, and 6 bases stayed unmatched. Germline V gives CDR1 MGHRA, CDR2 YSYEKL. This CDR3 is built from 14 residues. The CDR3: CASSTGQGNYEQYF. The CDR3 DNA follows: TGCGCCAGCAGCACAGGACAGGGAAACTACGAGCAGTACTTC.

The rearrangement links TRBV27 to TRBJ2-1; possibly TRBD1 or TRBD2 for D (5 bases each). This CDR3 region has 16 residues. Germline CDR1 MNHEY, CDR2 SMNVEV (reference sequence). With 1 base removed from V and 9 bases from J, the gap between germline ends came to 19 bases. This CDR3 reads CASSLYKGVGAVEQFF. In nucleotides, the CDR3 is TGTGCCAGCAGTTTATATAAAGGGGTCGGGGCGGTTGAGCAGTTCTTC.

This clonotype was seen ten or more times. The chain uses TRBV20-1 and TRBJ2-3; 15 positions agree with TRBD2. The V and J ends lost 5 bases and 3 bases, in that order; junction bases with no gene match: 9. Per the germline V gene, CDR1 is DFQATT and CDR2 is SNEGSKA (reference sequence). The CDR3 length is 17 residues. CDR3 region: CSAWTSGGALSTDTQYF. The DNA of the CDR3 is TGCAGTGCTTGGACTAGCGGGGGGGCCCTCTCGACAGATACGCAGTATTTT.

This clonotype was recorded a few times. The V call is TRBV24-1, the J call TRBJ2-3; TRBD2 matches at 8 bases. CDR1 and CDR2 (germline): KGHDR, SFDVKD. The junction had 4 bases not matched to a gene; V was cut back by 3 bases and J by 0 bases. The CDR3 contains 16 residues. In nucleotides, the CDR3 is TGTGCCACCAGTGATAGCGGGAGCCTTAGCACAGATACGCAGTATTTT. As protein: CATSDSGSLSTDTQYF.

This clonotype was observed once. This is likely a read error, given that the CDR3 carries no conserved phenylalanine or tryptophan at its end. The V gene is TRBV5-4, the J gene TRBJ2-1, with 10 positions matching TRBD2. This CDR3 is built from 12 residues. V lost 8 bases to trimming and J lost 4 bases; unmatched junction nucleotides: 0. Germline CDR1 reads SGHNT; CDR2 reads YYREEE (reference sequence). The CDR3 DNA sequence: TGTGCCAGTAGCGGGGGGTACAATGAGCAGTTCTAC. Amino acid sequence: CASSGGYNEQFY.

This clonotype appeared many times. The chain employs TRBV2 and TRBJ1-2, with D perhaps TRBD1 (6 bases). V was shortened by 4 bases and J by 4 bases, with 10 bases between the two germline ends. This CDR3 spans 13 amino acids. Germline-derived CDR1 and CDR2 are SNHLY and FYNNEI. The CDR3 region has the DNA TGTGCCAGCAGTGGACAGGAGGGCTATGGCTACACCTTC. Translation gives CASSGQEGYGYTF.

This clonotype was counted only a few times. The gene calls are TRBV4-1 and TRBJ2-1; D perhaps matches TRBD2 (7 bases). V lost 7 bases and J 4 bases, leaving 17 bases between the germline ends. Germline V gives CDR1 MGHRA, CDR2 YSYEKL. CDR3 length: 15 residues. CDR3 sequence reads: CASTPGRGPYNEQFF. DNA for the CDR3: TGCGCCAGCACCCCGGGGCGGGGGCCGTACAATGAGCAGTTCTTC.

This clonotype was counted between two and nine times. This chain connects TRBV24-1 to TRBJ2-1; D unresolved. Per the germline V gene, CDR1 is KGHDR and CDR2 is SFDVKD. Trimming removed 1 base from V and 4 bases from J, with 1 base in between. The CDR3 is 12 amino acids. CDR3 residues: CATSDFYNEQFF. CDR3 nucleotides: TGTGCCACCAGTGATTTTTACAATGAGCAGTTCTTC.

There are a few counts of this clonotype. The chain has TRBV6-6 and TRBJ2-6; D ambiguous. V was pared by 7 bases and J by 0 bases, with 13 bases between. CDR3 length: 16 amino acids. Looked up from germline, CDR1 is MNHNY and CDR2 is SVGAGI (reference sequence). The chain's CDR3 is CASIFRGNSGANVLTF. In nucleotides, the CDR3 is TGTGCCAGCATTTTTCGTGGGAACTCTGGGGCCAACGTCCTGACTTTC.

V usage is TRBV10-2 and J usage is TRBJ1-1; D is unclear. Trimming cost V 7 bases and J 5 bases, with 17 bases left between them. Germline CDR1 is WSHSY and CDR2 is SAAADI. The CDR3 is 14 amino acids. DNA for the CDR3: TGCGCCAGCACGTCAAGTGTGGGGAGGACTGAAGCTTTCTTT. Its translation: CASTSSVGRTEAFF.

The chain links TRBV7-9 to TRBJ1-2; 10 nucleotides align to TRBD1. CDR3 size: 21 residues. Per germline, CDR1 SEHNR and CDR2 FQNEAQ (reference sequence). J gave up 1 base and V 6 bases, and 23 bases lay outside the gene matches. The CDR3 protein is CASRHTGTGDKALLDNYGYTF. For the CDR3, the DNA is TGTGCCAGCAGACATACCGGGACAGGGGACAAGGCCCTCCTGGATAACTATGGCTACACCTTC. Drawing the rest from reference TRBV7-9 and TRBJ1-2, the complete variable domain is DTGVSQNPRHKITKRGQNVTFRCDPISEHNRLYWYRQTLGQGPEFLTYFQNEAQLEKSRLLSDRFSAERPKGSFSTLEIQRTEQGDSAMYLCASRHTGTGDKALLDNYGYTFGSGTRLTVV.

This clonotype was detected many times. The chain couples TRBV12-3 or TRBV12-4 to TRBJ2-7, with D uncertain. Trimming shortened V by 1 base and J by 5 bases, and 9 bases separated the two germline ends. The CDR3 has 13 amino acids. The CDR3, as DNA: TGTGCCAGCAGTTTAGGGAAGGGCCACGAGCAGTACTTC. Its protein is CASSLGKGHEQYF.

This clonotype was seen a few times. J is TRBJ1-5 and V is TRBV4-1; 9 bases are a match to TRBD1. V lost 4 bases, J lost 1 base, and 8 bases stayed unmatched. This CDR3 spans 17 amino acids. Per the germline V gene, CDR1 is MGHRA and CDR2 is YSYEKL. CDR3 in DNA: TGCGCCAGCAGCCTAGGGACAGGGAGGATCAGCAATCAGCCCCAGCATTTT. It specifies CASSLGTGRISNQPQHF.

The chain recombines TRBV7-9 with TRBJ1-3, with a possible D match to TRBD1 (5 bases). The CDR3 is 16 amino acids. Trimming took off 4 bases at V and 3 bases at J, with 16 bases between the two ends. Germline CDR1 and CDR2: SEHNR and FQNEAQ (reference sequence). CDR3 region: CASSSSGGDLGNTIYF. CDR3 nucleotide sequence: TGTGCCAGCAGCTCGAGCGGGGGGGACCTTGGAAACACCATATATTTT.

V gene TRBV12-3 or TRBV12-4 combines with J gene TRBJ2-1; the D gene is possibly TRBD2 (5 bases). The V end was cut by 6 bases, the J end by 8 bases, with 11 bases between. The CDR3 is made up of 12 amino acids. The CDR3 region has the DNA TGTGCCAGCAGGTCACAGAGGGATGAGCAGTTCTTC. Protein product: CASRSQRDEQFF.

This clonotype has a count of ten or more. V is TRBV7-6 and J is TRBJ1-1; D is perhaps TRBD1 (5 bases). The germline CDR1 and CDR2 sequences are SGHVS and FNYEAQ. This CDR3 is built from 14 residues. The V gene lost 5 bases and the J gene lost 0 bases, with 10 bases spanning the gap. CDR3 sequence reads: CASSEDTMNTEAFF. CDR3 coding DNA: TGTGCCAGCAGCGAGGACACTATGAACACTGAAGCTTTCTTT.

This clonotype was observed a handful of times. The CDR3 DNA sequence: TGCGCCAGCAGCCACCGTCGGACAGTTCTACAAGGGGACACTGAAGCTTTCTTT. Translated, it gives CASSHRRTVLQGDTEAFF. The chain employs TRBV4-1 and TRBJ1-1, with D maybe TRBD1 (6 bases). CDR3 length: 18 residues. V gave up 3 bases and J gave up 3 bases, with 23 bases separating them. Per the germline V gene, CDR1 is MGHRA and CDR2 is YSYEKL.

Notes on this clonotype: A read error may explain this, as a much larger clone is one base away. It is unclear where the CDR3 begins or ends on the DNA, so no DNA is shown, and the CDR3 is as TCRdb lists it. This chain connects TRBV7-6 to TRBJ1-1; no DNA check was done on the table's D call, TRBD1. The CDR3 has 14 residues if both end residues are counted. Germline V lookup: CDR1 SGHVS, CDR2 FNYEAQ. CDR3 amino acids: CASSLWGAGTEPFF.

This clonotype was seen more than once but under ten times. The chain combines TRBV7-6 with TRBJ2-3; D remains unclear. V shed 3 bases and J shed 0 bases, with 16 bases lying between them. This CDR3 has 17 residues. Germline values: CDR1 SGHVS, CDR2 FNYEAQ. Here the CDR3 reads CASSFPGRNSSTDTQYF. The CDR3, as DNA: TGTGCCAGCAGCTTTCCCGGGCGGAATTCTAGCACAGATACGCAGTATTTT.

The chain links TRBV24-1 to TRBJ2-3; 8 bases agree with TRBD2. This CDR3 spans 17 amino acids. CDR1 is KGHDR and CDR2 is SFDVKD in the germline V gene. The V gene end was trimmed by 5 bases and the J gene end by 2 bases; junction bases not matched to a gene: 11. Here the CDR3 DNA reads TGTGCCACCAGTGTCGCCGGACTAGCTTCACACACAGATACGCAGTATTTT. Translated: CATSVAGLASHTDTQYF.

The V call is TRBV6-2 or TRBV6-3, the J call TRBJ2-3; D is undetermined. CDR3 length: 12 residues. The germline V and J ends were trimmed by 6 bases and 7 bases, with 11 bases remaining between them. The germline gives CDR1 MNHEY, CDR2 SVGEGT. CDR3 DNA sequence: TGTGCCAGCAGCCACGGTTCAAATACGCAGTATTTT. Protein sequence: CASSHGSNTQYF.

The CDR3 coding sequence is TGTGCCAGCAGCGCCGACAGGGGACAGCCCCAGCATTTT. Protein sequence: CASSADRGQPQHF. The chain joins TRBV9 to TRBJ1-5; the match to TRBD1 covers 8 bases. V was pared by 3 bases and J by 7 bases, with 3 bases of the junction left unmatched. CDR3 length: 13 residues. Germline-derived CDR1 and CDR2 are SGDLS and YYNGEE.

This clonotype was recorded a few times. J is TRBJ2-1 and V is TRBV7-6, with a weak D call TRBD2 (6 bases). CDR3 length: 13 amino acids. CDR1 is SGHVS, CDR2 FNYEAQ, per germline. V was shortened by 5 bases and J by 10 bases, with 15 bases between the two germline ends. CDR3 residues: CASSAVLAMEQFF. CDR3 nucleotides: TGTGCCAGCAGCGCCGTACTAGCAATGGAGCAGTTCTTC.

This clonotype was found many times. This sequence joins TRBV10-3 and TRBJ1-1; D call uncertain. The CDR3 is 13 residues long. Germline CDR1 is ENHRY and CDR2 is SYGVKD. V was trimmed by 2 bases and J by 3 bases, leaving 7 bases between them. CDR3 bases: TGTGCCATCAGTGAGGCCTGGGACACTGAAGCTTTCTTT. Translating it yields CAISEAWDTEAFF.

As to this clonotype: The junction shows a germline mismatch at one end, possibly a read error. The chain joins TRBV5-1 to TRBJ2-7; the match to TRBD2 covers 10 bases. There are 15 residues in the CDR3. In germline, CDR1 is SGHRS, CDR2 YFSETQ. CDR3 DNA: TGCGCCAGCAGAACCGGGACTAGCGTTTCCTACGAGGAGTACTTC. Translated: CASRTGTSVSYEEYF.

This rearrangement joins TRBV24-1 to TRBJ2-3; no firm D call. From germline, CDR1 is KGHDR and CDR2 SFDVKD. V lost 1 base and J 4 bases, leaving 5 bases between the germline ends. The CDR3 totals 13 residues. The CDR3 DNA reads as TGTGCCACCAGTGATTTTACCGCAGATACGCAGTATTTT. Translated: CATSDFTADTQYF.

This clonotype was counted between two and nine times. CDR3 sequence: CASSPKGFSNQPQHF. The CDR3 nucleotides read TGTGCCAGCAGTCCCAAGGGGTTCAGCAATCAGCCCCAGCATTTT. J is TRBJ1-5 and V is TRBV6-5; a possible D gene is TRBD1 (5 bases). Germline V gene sequence: CDR1 MNHEY, CDR2 SVGAGI. The length of the CDR3 is 15 residues. The V and J ends lost 5 bases and 1 base respectively, with 12 bases between them.

The V gene is TRBV7-9, the J gene TRBJ1-1; 7 bases line up with TRBD1. This CDR3 contains 16 residues. Germline assignment: CDR1 SEHNR and CDR2 FQNEAQ (reference sequence). Germline trimming cut 2 bases from V and 4 bases from J; bases unmatched to any gene: 10. The CDR3 DNA follows: TGTGCCAGCAGCTTACCAGGGGAGTACAGGGGCACTGAAGCTTTCTTT. Protein product: CASSLPGEYRGTEAFF.